This entry features one TCR beta chain sequence. The sample holds other DNA sequences that translate to the same CDR3. This specimen belongs to a study of shared clonotypes between healthy human individuals. Profiling relied on immunoSEQ multiplex PCR, and the TCRdb table lists in-frame clones only, not all of them. Of about 680,000 clones listed, around 72% were seen once; the top ten hold under 2%. The CDR3 extends over 15 amino acids. Germline CDR1 is SGHRS and CDR2 is YFSETQ. The ends lost 0 bases at V and 7 bases at J; junction bases unmatched: 5. The gene calls are TRBV5-1 and TRBJ2-1; the match to TRBD1 covers 9 bases. This receptor was obtained from a woman under 40 in good health. Sequencing was performed on memory CD4+ T cells sorted from blood. As for subset: CD45RA-negative fraction. The CDR3 coding sequence is TGCGCCAGCAGCTTGGGGGACAGGGATAGGAATGAGCAGTTCTTC. This sequence encodes CASSLGDRDRNEQFF. The full variable domain, in which reference TRBV5-1 and TRBJ2-1 provide the parts outside the CDR3, is KAGVTQTPRYLIKTRGQQVTLSCSPISGHRSVSWYQQTPGQGLQFLFEYFSETQRNKGNFPGRFSGRQFSNSRSEMNVSTLELGDSALYLCASSLGDRDRNEQFFGPGTRLTVL.